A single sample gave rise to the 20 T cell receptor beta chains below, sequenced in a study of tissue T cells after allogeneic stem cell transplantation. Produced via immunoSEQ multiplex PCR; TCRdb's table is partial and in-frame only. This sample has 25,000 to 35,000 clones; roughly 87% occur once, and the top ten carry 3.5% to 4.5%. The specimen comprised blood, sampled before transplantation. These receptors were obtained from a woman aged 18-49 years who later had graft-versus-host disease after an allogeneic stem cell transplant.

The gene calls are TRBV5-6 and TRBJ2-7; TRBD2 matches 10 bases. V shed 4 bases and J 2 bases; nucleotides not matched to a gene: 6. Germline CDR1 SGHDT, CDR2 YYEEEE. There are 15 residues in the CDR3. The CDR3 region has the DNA TGTGCCAGCAGCCAATTAGCGGGAGGCACCTACGAGCAGTACTTC. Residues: CASSQLAGGTYEQYF.

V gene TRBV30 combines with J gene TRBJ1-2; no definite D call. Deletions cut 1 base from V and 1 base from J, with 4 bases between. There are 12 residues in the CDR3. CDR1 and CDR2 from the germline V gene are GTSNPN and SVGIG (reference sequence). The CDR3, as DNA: TGTGCCTGGAGTGCCGTTAACTATGGCTACACCTTC. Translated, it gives CAWSAVNYGYTF.

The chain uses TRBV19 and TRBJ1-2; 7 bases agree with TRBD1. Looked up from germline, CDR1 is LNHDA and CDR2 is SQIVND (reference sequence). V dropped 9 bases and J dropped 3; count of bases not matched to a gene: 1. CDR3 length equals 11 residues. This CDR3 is CARTGDYGYTF. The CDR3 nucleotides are TGTGCCAGAACAGGGGACTATGGCTACACCTTC.

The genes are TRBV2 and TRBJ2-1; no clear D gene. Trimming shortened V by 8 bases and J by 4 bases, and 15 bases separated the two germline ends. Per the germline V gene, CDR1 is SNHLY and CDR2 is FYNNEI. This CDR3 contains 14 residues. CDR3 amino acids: CASCPQTDYNEQFF. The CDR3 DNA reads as TGTGCCAGCTGCCCCCAAACAGATTACAATGAGCAGTTCTTC.

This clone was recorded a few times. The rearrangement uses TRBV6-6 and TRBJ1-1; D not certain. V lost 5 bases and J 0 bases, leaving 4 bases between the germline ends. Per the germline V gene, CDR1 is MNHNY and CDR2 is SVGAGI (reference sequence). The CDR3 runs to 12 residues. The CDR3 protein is CASSRMNTEAFF. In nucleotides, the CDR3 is TGTGCCAGCAGTCGCATGAACACTGAAGCTTTCTTT.

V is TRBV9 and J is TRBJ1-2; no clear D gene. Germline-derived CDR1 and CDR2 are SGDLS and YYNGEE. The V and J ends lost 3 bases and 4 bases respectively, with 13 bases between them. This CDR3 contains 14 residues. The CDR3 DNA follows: TGTGCCAGCAGCGCAAAGAAGGTGGGCTATGGCTACACCTTC. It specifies CASSAKKVGYGYTF.

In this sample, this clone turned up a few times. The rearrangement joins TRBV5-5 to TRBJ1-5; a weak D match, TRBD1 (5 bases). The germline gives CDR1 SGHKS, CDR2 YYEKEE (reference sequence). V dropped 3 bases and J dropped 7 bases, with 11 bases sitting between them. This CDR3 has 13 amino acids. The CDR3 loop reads CASSSGAMQPQHF. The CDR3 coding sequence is TGTGCCAGCAGCTCTGGGGCTATGCAGCCCCAGCATTTT. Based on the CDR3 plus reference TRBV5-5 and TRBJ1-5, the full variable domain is DAGVTQSPTHLIKTRGQQVTLRCSPISGHKSVSWYQQVLGQGPQFIFQYYEKEERGRGNFPDRFSARQFPNYSSELNVNALLLGDSALYLCASSSGAMQPQHFGDGTRLSIL.

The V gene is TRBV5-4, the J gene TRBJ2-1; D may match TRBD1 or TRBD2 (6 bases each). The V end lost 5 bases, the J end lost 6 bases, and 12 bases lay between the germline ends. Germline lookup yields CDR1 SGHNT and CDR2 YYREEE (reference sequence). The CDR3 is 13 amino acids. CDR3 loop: CASSRPGANEQFF. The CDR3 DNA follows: TGTGCCAGCAGTCGACCGGGGGCCAATGAGCAGTTCTTC. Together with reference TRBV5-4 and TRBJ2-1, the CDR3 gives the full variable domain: ETGVTQSPTHLIKTRGQQVTLRCSSQSGHNTVSWYQQALGQGPQFIFQYYREEENGRGNFPPRFSGLQFPNYSSELNVNALELDDSALYLCASSRPGANEQFFGPGTRLTVL.

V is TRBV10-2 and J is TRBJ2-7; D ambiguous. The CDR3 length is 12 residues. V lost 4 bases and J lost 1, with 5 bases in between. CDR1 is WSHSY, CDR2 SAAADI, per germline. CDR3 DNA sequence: TGCGCCAGCAGTGGCCGATCCTACGAGCAGTACTTC. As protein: CASSGRSYEQYF.

The DNA of the CDR3 is TGTGCCAGCAGCCTTAAAGGGGGCGGCACTGAAGCTTTCTTT. This translates into CASSLKGGGTEAFF. The rearrangement uses TRBV6-5 and TRBJ1-1, with 7 bases fitting TRBD1. Germline V CDR1 and CDR2: MNHEY, SVGAGI. V was pared by 6 bases and J by 4 bases, with 8 bases of the junction left unmatched. The CDR3 has 14 residues.

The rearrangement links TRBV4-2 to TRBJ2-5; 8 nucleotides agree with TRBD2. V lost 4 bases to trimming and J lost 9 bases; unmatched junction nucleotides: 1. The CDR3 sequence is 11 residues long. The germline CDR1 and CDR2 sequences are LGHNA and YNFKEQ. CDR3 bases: TGTGCCAGCAGCCCGGGGGGGGCCCAGTACTTC. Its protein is CASSPGGAQYF.

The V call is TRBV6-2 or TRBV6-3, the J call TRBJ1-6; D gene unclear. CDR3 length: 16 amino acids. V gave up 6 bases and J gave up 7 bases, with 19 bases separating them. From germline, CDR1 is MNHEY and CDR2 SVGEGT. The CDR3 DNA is TGTGCCAGCAGCCCGGCGCGTGAGGGCGCGAATTCACCCCTCCACTTT. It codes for CASSPAREGANSPLHF.

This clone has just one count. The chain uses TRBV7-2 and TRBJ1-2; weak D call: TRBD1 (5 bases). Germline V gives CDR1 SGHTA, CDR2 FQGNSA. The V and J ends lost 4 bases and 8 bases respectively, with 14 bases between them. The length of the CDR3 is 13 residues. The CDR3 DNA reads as TGTGCCAGCAGCTCTCCCCAGGGCCACGGCTACACCTTC. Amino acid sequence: CASSSPQGHGYTF.

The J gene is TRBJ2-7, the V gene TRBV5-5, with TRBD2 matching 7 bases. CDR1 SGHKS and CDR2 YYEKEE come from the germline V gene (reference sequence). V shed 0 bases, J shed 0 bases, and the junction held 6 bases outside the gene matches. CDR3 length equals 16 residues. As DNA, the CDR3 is TGTGCCAGCAGCTTGGCCAGCGCGGGAGACTCCTACGAGCAGTACTTC. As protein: CASSLASAGDSYEQYF.

The CDR3 DNA sequence: TGTGCCAGCAGCCCCCGGGGGGACATGAACACTGAAGCTTTCTTT. It encodes CASSPRGDMNTEAFF. The chain has TRBV11-2 and TRBJ1-1; D may be TRBD1 (6 bases). V lost 5 bases and J lost 0, with 13 bases in between. CDR3 size: 15 residues. Germline CDR1 SGHAT, CDR2 FQNNGV.

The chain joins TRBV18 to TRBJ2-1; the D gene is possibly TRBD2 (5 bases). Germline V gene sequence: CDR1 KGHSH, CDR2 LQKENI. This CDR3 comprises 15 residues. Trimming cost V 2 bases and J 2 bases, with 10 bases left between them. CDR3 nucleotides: TGTGCCAGCTCACCATTCACCGGGGCCTACAATGAGCAGTTCTTC. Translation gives CASSPFTGAYNEQFF.

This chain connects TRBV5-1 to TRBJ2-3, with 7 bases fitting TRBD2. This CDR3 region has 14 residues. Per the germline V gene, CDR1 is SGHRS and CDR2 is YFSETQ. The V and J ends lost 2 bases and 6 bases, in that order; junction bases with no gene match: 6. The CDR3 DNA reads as TGCGCCAGCAGCTTTAGCGGGCCCGGGGATACGCAGTATTTT. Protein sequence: CASSFSGPGDTQYF. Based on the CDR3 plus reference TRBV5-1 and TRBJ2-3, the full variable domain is KAGVTQTPRYLIKTRGQQVTLSCSPISGHRSVSWYQQTPGQGLQFLFEYFSETQRNKGNFPGRFSGRQFSNSRSEMNVSTLELGDSALYLCASSFSGPGDTQYFGPGTRLTVL.

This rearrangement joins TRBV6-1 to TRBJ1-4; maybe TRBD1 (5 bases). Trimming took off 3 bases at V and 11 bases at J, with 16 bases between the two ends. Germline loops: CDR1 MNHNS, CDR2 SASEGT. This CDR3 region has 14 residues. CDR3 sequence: CASSEWQGGQKLFF. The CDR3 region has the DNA TGTGCCAGCAGTGAGTGGCAGGGAGGTCAGAAACTGTTTTTT.

This chain's CDR3 is CASSVSDIYLNTEAFF. DNA for the CDR3: TGTGCCAGCAGCGTATCGGACATATACCTGAACACTGAAGCTTTCTTT. The gene calls are TRBV9 and TRBJ1-1, with D possibly TRBD1 on 5 matching bases. This CDR3 is built from 16 residues. The V gene lost 1 base and the J gene lost 0 bases, with 13 bases spanning the gap. CDR1 is SGDLS and CDR2 is YYNGEE in the germline V gene.

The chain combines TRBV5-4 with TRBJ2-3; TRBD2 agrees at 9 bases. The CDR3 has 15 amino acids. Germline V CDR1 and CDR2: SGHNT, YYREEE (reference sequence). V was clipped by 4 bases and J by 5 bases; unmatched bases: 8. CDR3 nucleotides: TGTGCCAGCAGCGTTAGCGGGAGAGAAGAAGATACGCAGTATTTT. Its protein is CASSVSGREEDTQYF.